The entry below describes one TCR beta chain. Its antigen remains unknown. This sample is drawn from a study of CD8+ T cells in alopecia areata. Study-wide context: Twice a day, 5 to 10 mg of oral tofacitinib was administered to treated patients.

Germline V gene lookup returns CDR1 SGHRS and CDR2 YFSETQ. Trimming took off 1 base at V and 4 bases at J, with 5 bases between the two ends. The length of the CDR3 is 12 residues. Extracted from the samples, RNA was reverse transcribed into cDNA to serve as the sequencing template. Some clones are missing from TCRdb's copy, which holds only in-frame ones; the method was immunoSEQ multiplex PCR. The sample consists of 250,000 to 300,000 clones, roughly 60% of them appearing once. This sample's treatment: oral pan-JAK inhibitor, 5-10 mg twice daily. Peripheral blood, together with lesional scalp punch biopsies, was collected from alopecia areata patients. Study observations and caveats: Normal scalp had lower clonality than lesional scalp, with alopecia totalis/universalis lesions showing this most strongly. With patients, TCR sharing proved less clear than in mice, a difference possibly related to HLA.

The chain joins TRBV5-1 to TRBJ1-1; D perhaps matches TRBD1 (5 bases). This material consisted of CD4+ T cells sorted from blood, taken at week 24, from a patient treated with tofacitinib. The clonotype was recovered from a human donor with alopecia areata. Here the CDR3 reads CASSLQGTEAFF. In DNA, the CDR3 is TGCGCCAGCAGCTTGCAGGGCACTGAAGCTTTCTTT.